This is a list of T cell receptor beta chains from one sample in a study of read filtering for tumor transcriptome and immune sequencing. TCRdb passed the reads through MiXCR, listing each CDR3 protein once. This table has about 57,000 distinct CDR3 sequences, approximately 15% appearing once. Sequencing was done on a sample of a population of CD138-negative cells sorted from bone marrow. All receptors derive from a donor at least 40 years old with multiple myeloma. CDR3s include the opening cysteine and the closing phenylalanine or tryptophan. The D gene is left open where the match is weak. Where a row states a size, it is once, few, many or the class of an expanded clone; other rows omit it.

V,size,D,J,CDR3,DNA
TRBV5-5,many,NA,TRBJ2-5,CASSLFGVETQYF,TGTGCCAGCAGCTTGTTTGGGGTGGAGACCCAGTACTTC
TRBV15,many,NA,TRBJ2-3,CATSRDHQGSTDTQYF,TGTGCCACCAGCAGAGATCATCAGGGTAGCACAGATACGCAGTATTTT
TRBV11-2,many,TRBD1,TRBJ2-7,CASSLVNRRKGAAYEQYF,TGTGCCAGCAGCTTAGTCAACCGTCGGAAGGGGGCAGCCTACGAGCAGTACTTC
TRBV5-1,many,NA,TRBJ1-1,CASSLDRDTFTEAFF,TGCGCCAGCAGCTTGGACCGGGACACCTTCACTGAAGCTTTCTTT
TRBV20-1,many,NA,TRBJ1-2,CSAVRGTDYGYTF,TGCAGTGCCGTACGGGGGACGGACTATGGCTACACCTTC
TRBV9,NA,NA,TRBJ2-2,CASSVGVNTGEQFF,TGTGCCAGCAGCGTAGGCGTGAACACCGGGGAGCAGTTTTTT
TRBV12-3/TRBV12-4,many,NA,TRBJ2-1,CASSLAGGPNEQFF,TGTGCCAGCAGTTTAGCGGGAGGCCCTAATGAGCAGTTCTTC
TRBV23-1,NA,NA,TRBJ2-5,CASSRAASEETQYF,TGCGCCAGCAGTCGGGCGGCAAGCGAAGAGACCCAGTACTTC
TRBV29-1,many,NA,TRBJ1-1,CSPGGGLGAEAFF,TGCAGCCCGGGGGGGGGTCTGGGGGCTGAAGCTTTCTTT
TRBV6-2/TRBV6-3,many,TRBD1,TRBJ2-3,CASSLQGADTQYF,TGTGCCAGCAGTTTACAGGGGGCAGATACGCAGTATTTT
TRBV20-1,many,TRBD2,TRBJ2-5,CSARAGGPLETQYF,TGCAGTGCTAGGGCGGGAGGGCCTTTGGAGACCCAGTACTTC
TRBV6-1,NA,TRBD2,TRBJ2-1,CASGRLAGNNEQFF,TGTGCCAGCGGACGACTAGCGGGAAACAATGAGCAGTTCTTC
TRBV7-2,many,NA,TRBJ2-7,CASSLLLWASSYEQYF,TGTGCCAGCAGCTTACTTTTATGGGCCTCTAGCTACGAGCAGTACTTC
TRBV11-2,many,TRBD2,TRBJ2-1,CASSLMLAGGNEQFF,TGTGCCAGCAGCTTGATGCTAGCGGGGGGGAATGAGCAGTTCTTC
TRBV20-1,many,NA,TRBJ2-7,CSARDSAGTYEQYF,TGCAGTGCTAGAGATTCCGCCGGTACCTACGAGCAGTACTTC
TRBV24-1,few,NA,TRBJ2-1,CATSDLKGPEGSYNEQFF,TGTGCCACCAGTGATTTGAAGGGGCCGGAGGGCTCCTACAATGAGCAGTTCTTC
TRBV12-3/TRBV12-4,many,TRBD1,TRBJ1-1,CASSPRTGLAEAFF,TGTGCCAGCAGTCCTCGGACAGGGCTCGCTGAAGCTTTCTTT
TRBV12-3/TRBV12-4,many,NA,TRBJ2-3,CASTLRGGTDTQYF,TGTGCCAGCACCCTTAGGGGCGGCACAGATACGCAGTATTTT
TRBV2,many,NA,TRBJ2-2,CASSEVQGSSAGELFF,TGTGCCAGCAGTGAGGTCCAGGGAAGTTCGGCCGGGGAGCTGTTTTTT
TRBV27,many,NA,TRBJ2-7,CASRPGQPSYEQYF,TGTGCCAGCAGACCTGGACAGCCCTCCTACGAGCAGTACTTC
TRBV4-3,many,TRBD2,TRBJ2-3,CASSQVPGLAGDTQYF,TGCGCCAGCAGCCAAGTTCCGGGACTAGCGGGAGATACGCAGTATTTT
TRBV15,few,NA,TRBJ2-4,CATSSPQGEPGNIQYF,TGTGCCACCAGCAGCCCACAGGGTGAACCGGGAAACATTCAGTACTTC
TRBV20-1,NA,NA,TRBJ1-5,CSARPGGDQPQHF,TGCAGTGCTAGACCGGGGGGCGATCAGCCCCAGCATTTT
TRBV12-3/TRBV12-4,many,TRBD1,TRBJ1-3,CASRWDRGAGNTIYF,TGTGCCAGCAGATGGGACAGGGGAGCTGGAAACACCATATATTTT
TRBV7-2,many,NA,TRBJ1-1,CASSLLYQGAEAFF,TGTGCCAGCAGCTTACTATATCAGGGCGCTGAAGCTTTCTTT
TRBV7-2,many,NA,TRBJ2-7,CASSPTGRLYEQYF,TGTGCCAGCAGCCCGACAGGTCGCTTGTACGAGCAGTACTTC
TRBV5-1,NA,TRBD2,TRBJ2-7,CASSLAGGGLTSYEQYF,TGCGCCAGCAGCTTGGCCGGGGGAGGGCTAACCTCCTACGAGCAGTACTTC